This T cell receptor (beta chain) was observed in a study of monozygotic twins with inflammatory bowel disease. Every donor provided one blood sample measuring approximately 2.5 ml. TCRdb re-analyzed the 5' RACE reads; it lists each CDR3 protein once, without DNA. This listing includes just over 300,000 distinct CDR3 sequences. This CDR3 spans 12 amino acids. The germline V gene has CDR1 MNHEY and CDR2 SVGAGI. To note about this clonotype: What it binds is unknown.

Study-wide results and caveats: TCRbeta diversity (inverse Simpson) was lower in IBD patients than in healthy co-twins.

The clonotype comes from a human donor with ulcerative colitis or Crohn's disease, or a healthy co-twin of an affected twin (not recorded which). Sample: blood. The V gene is TRBV6-5, the J gene TRBJ1-6; TCRdb gives TRBD1 as the D gene, but with no DNA this cannot be confirmed. CDR3 sequence: CASSPGLAPLHF.